The 25 T cell receptor beta chains below come from one sample, sequenced in a study of CD8+ T cells in alopecia areata. Extraction and reverse transcription of RNA yielded cDNA as the sequencing template. Libraries were prepared by immunoSEQ multiplex PCR; TCRdb keeps only in-frame clonotypes and omits some of them. This table holds about 150,000 clones, about two thirds found once. Specimen: CD8+ T cells sorted from blood. The source is a human donor in good health.

V and J are TRBV11-2 and TRBJ2-1; 7 nucleotides align to TRBD2. The CDR3 runs 14 residues. V trimming: 5 bases; J trimming: 11 bases; junction bases outside the gene matches: 12. Germline values: CDR1 SGHAT, CDR2 FQNNGV. This CDR3 reads CASSPGTRTSQQFF. The DNA of the CDR3 is TGTGCCAGCAGCCCTGGTACAAGGACTAGTCAGCAGTTCTTC.

This clone was seen only a few times. The chain joins TRBV27 to TRBJ2-1, with D possibly matching TRBD1 (6 bases). Trimming stripped 5 bases from V and 8 bases from J, with 10 bases between. This CDR3 is 12 amino acids long. Germline CDR1 reads MNHEY; CDR2 reads SMNVEV (reference sequence). CDR3 nucleotides: TGTGCCAGCAGTCAGGGGCACCATGAGCAGTTCTTC. As protein: CASSQGHHEQFF.

V gene TRBV7-8 combines with J gene TRBJ2-5; D possibly corresponds to TRBD1 (5 bases). The CDR3 is 13 amino acids. Germline assignment: CDR1 SGHVS and CDR2 FQNEAQ. The V end lost 1 base, the J end lost 7 bases, and 10 bases lay between the germline ends. The CDR3 is CASSLGGLGTQYF. The DNA for the CDR3 is TGTGCCAGCAGCTTAGGGGGCCTAGGGACCCAGTACTTC.

V usage is TRBV28 and J usage is TRBJ2-7; possibly TRBD1 for D (5 bases). The length of the CDR3 is 16 residues. V shed 3 bases and J shed 2 bases, with 17 bases lying between them. The germline CDR1 and CDR2 sequences are MDHEN and SYDVKM. The CDR3 here is CASSLALGQATYEQYF. The DNA of the CDR3 is TGTGCCAGCAGTTTGGCCCTTGGACAAGCCACCTACGAGCAGTACTTC.

This chain links TRBV20-1 with TRBJ1-1; D not resolved. Germline V gives CDR1 DFQATT, CDR2 SNEGSKA (reference sequence). The CDR3 runs 10 residues. Trimming shortened V by 4 bases and J by 7 bases, and 7 bases separated the two germline ends. CDR3 sequence (DNA): TGCAGTGCTAAACCGGGTGAAGCTTTCTTT. This encodes CSAKPGEAFF.

The rearrangement links TRBV4-1 to TRBJ1-3; TRBD1 agrees at 7 bases. The CDR3 extends over 16 amino acids. Looked up from germline, CDR1 is MGHRA and CDR2 is YSYEKL. Trimming at V came to 2 bases and at J to 3 bases, leaving 7 bases not matched to a gene. CDR3 amino acids: CASSQPPTGDGNTIYF. CDR3 bases: TGCGCCAGCAGCCAACCGCCCACAGGGGATGGAAACACCATATATTTT.

This clone was counted between two and nine times. V usage is TRBV5-4 and J usage is TRBJ2-7; TRBD1 agrees at 7 bases. The CDR3 has 12 residues. Trimming at V came to 4 bases and at J to 4 bases, leaving 2 bases not matched to a gene. Germline V gene sequence: CDR1 SGHNT, CDR2 YYREEE (reference sequence). CDR3 protein: CASSLDRYEQYF. The CDR3 DNA follows: TGTGCCAGCAGCCTGGACAGGTACGAGCAGTACTTC.

The V call is TRBV5-4, the J call TRBJ2-1; a weak D match, TRBD2 (6 bases). The CDR3 totals 15 residues. The V gene lost 2 bases and the J gene lost 6 bases, with 15 bases spanning the gap. In germline, CDR1 is SGHNT, CDR2 YYREEE (reference sequence). CDR3 in DNA: TGTGCCAGCAGCTTTCGGGAGTTCCTCGCCAATGAGCAGTTCTTC. Its protein is CASSFREFLANEQFF.

The chain employs TRBV4-1 and TRBJ2-5; maybe TRBD1 (5 bases). Looked up from germline, CDR1 is MGHRA and CDR2 is YSYEKL. The CDR3 extends over 13 amino acids. The V end was cut by 3 bases, the J end by 1 base, with 6 bases between. Written as DNA, the CDR3 is TGCGCCAGCAGCCACGACAGCCAAGAGACCCAGTACTTC. Its protein product is CASSHDSQETQYF.

This clone was observed a few times. This sequence joins TRBV18 and TRBJ1-3; D is unresolved. Deletions cut 6 bases from V and 3 bases from J, with 0 bases between. The CDR3 consists of 10 residues. Germline CDR1 and CDR2: KGHSH and LQKENI. CDR3 sequence: CASSGNTIYF. The CDR3 coding sequence is TGTGCCAGCTCTGGAAACACCATATATTTT.

This clone was recorded only once. The chain joins TRBV13 to TRBJ2-4; D is possibly TRBD1 (5 bases). V lost 5 bases and J lost 7, with 12 bases in between. Looked up from germline, CDR1 is PRHDT and CDR2 is FYEKMQ (reference sequence). There are 13 residues in the CDR3. CDR3 DNA: TGTGCCAGCAGCGTTGCAGGGAAGAACATTCAGTACTTC. It is translated as CASSVAGKNIQYF.

This rearrangement joins TRBV27 to TRBJ2-1; D is unclear. Germline CDR1 reads MNHEY; CDR2 reads SMNVEV (reference sequence). This CDR3 has 13 residues. V was cut by 3 bases and J by 12 bases, with 15 bases left in between. The CDR3 spells CASSLGPDVMQFF. The CDR3 nucleotides read TGTGCCAGCAGTTTGGGTCCCGATGTTATGCAGTTCTTC.

This CDR3 is CASSVEIYETQYF. The CDR3, as DNA: TGTGCCAGCAGCGTCGAGATTTACGAGACGCAGTATTTT. The rearrangement joins TRBV9 to TRBJ2-3; no definite D call. The germline V gene has CDR1 SGDLS and CDR2 YYNGEE. The V gene lost 2 bases and the J gene lost 9 bases, with 13 bases spanning the gap. The CDR3 is 13 residues long.

The V and J genes are TRBV29-1 and TRBJ2-1; D tentatively reads TRBD1 or TRBD2 (5 bases each). V shed 3 bases and J shed 12 bases, with 12 bases lying between them. The CDR3 consists of 11 residues. The V gene's germline CDR1 is SQVTM and CDR2 ANQGSEA. The CDR3 bases are TGCAGCGTTGACAGTGGGGCGGGGCAGTTCTTC. Translated: CSVDSGAGQFF.

CDR3 DNA sequence: TGTGCCAGCAGCCAAGGCTACACTGAAGCTTTCTTT. Residues: CASSQGYTEAFF. The chain recombines TRBV14 with TRBJ1-1; D gene uncertain. Trimming took off 1 base at V and 3 bases at J, with 3 bases between the two ends. The CDR3 has 12 residues. The germline V gene has CDR1 SGHDN and CDR2 FVKESK.

There are a few counts of this clone. The chain uses TRBV7-8 and TRBJ2-7, with TRBD1 matching over 9 bases. Germline values: CDR1 SGHVS, CDR2 FQNEAQ. V lost 1 base to trimming and J lost 6 bases; unmatched junction nucleotides: 4. This CDR3 is built from 14 residues. The CDR3 DNA follows: TGTGCCAGCAGCTTAGAACAGGGGGCCGTCGAGCAGTACTTC. Translation: CASSLEQGAVEQYF.

This chain links TRBV2 with TRBJ2-3; D is uncertain. Deletions cut 10 bases from V and 6 bases from J, with 8 bases between. Germline assignment: CDR1 SNHLY and CDR2 FYNNEI. CDR3 length: 10 amino acids. Here the CDR3 reads CATEWDTQYF. CDR3 DNA sequence: TGTGCCACGGAATGGGATACGCAGTATTTT.

V gene TRBV6-5 combines with J gene TRBJ2-7; TRBD2 matches 8 bases. Germline CDR1 is MNHEY and CDR2 is SVGAGI. V was clipped by 1 base and J by 0 bases; unmatched bases: 2. CDR3 length: 15 residues. This CDR3 is CASSYYSGSSYEQYF. The CDR3 region has the DNA TGTGCCAGCAGTTACTACAGCGGGAGCTCCTACGAGCAGTACTTC.

This chain uses TRBV29-1 with TRBJ1-2; 9 bases are a match to TRBD1. CDR3 size: 15 residues. The germline V gene encodes CDR1 SQVTM and CDR2 ANQGSEA. The ends lost 6 bases at V and 4 bases at J; junction bases unmatched: 12. DNA of the CDR3: TGCAGCGTCGGTGATTCGGGACAGGGATTCTATGGCTACACCTTC. The encoded protein is CSVGDSGQGFYGYTF.

The V gene is TRBV5-1, the J gene TRBJ2-2, with D maybe TRBD1 (5 bases). CDR1 and CDR2 from the germline V gene are SGHRS and YFSETQ. The CDR3 consists of 13 residues. Trimming removed 5 bases at V and 5 bases at J, with 10 bases between. In DNA form, the CDR3 reads TGCGCCAGCAGGATGGGGCATACCGGGGAGCTGTTTTTT. Translation gives CASRMGHTGELFF.

The rearrangement uses TRBV6-5 and TRBJ2-1; D unresolved. V lost 2 bases, J lost 14 bases, and 10 bases lay in between. Germline V gene data show CDR1 as MNHEY and CDR2 as SVGAGI. The CDR3 covers 11 residues. The CDR3 reads CASSYGEMKFF. CDR3 bases: TGTGCCAGCAGTTACGGGGAAATGAAGTTCTTC.

This clone was seen more than once but under ten times. This chain connects TRBV29-1 to TRBJ2-4, with 8 bases identical to TRBD2. There are 15 residues in the CDR3. CDR1 is SQVTM and CDR2 is ANQGSEA in the germline V gene. Unmatched junction bases numbered 18, after V lost 4 bases and J lost 13 bases. CDR3 amino acids: CSVGRDSGDGRGQYF. CDR3 sequence (DNA): TGCAGCGTTGGCAGAGACTCAGGGGACGGGAGGGGACAGTACTTC.

The table lists this clone with a count of one. The rearrangement joins TRBV6-5 to TRBJ1-2; D might be TRBD1 (5 bases). CDR3 length equals 11 residues. Germline CDR1 is MNHEY and CDR2 is SVGAGI. The V end lost 10 bases, the J end lost 6 bases, and 12 bases lay between the germline ends. CDR3 loop: CATLEGDGYTF. DNA of the CDR3: TGTGCCACCTTGGAAGGGGATGGCTACACCTTC.

The chain uses TRBV29-1 and TRBJ2-1; D remains ambiguous. The CDR3 totals 12 residues. Trimming stripped 3 bases from V and 6 bases from J, with 9 bases between. Germline CDR1 reads SQVTM; CDR2 reads ANQGSEA. The chain's CDR3 is CSVDGGVNEQFF. The CDR3 DNA is TGCAGCGTTGATGGTGGGGTCAATGAGCAGTTCTTC.

This clone was seen a handful of times. This chain's CDR3 is CASRQKEETQYF. For the CDR3, the DNA is TGCGCCAGCAGGCAGAAGGAGGAGACCCAGTACTTC. The chain combines TRBV23-1 with TRBJ2-5; no definite D call. TRBV23-1 is flagged as an ORF with uncertain function. The CDR3 sequence is 12 residues long. With 6 bases removed from V and 5 bases from J, the gap between germline ends came to 10 bases.